Detailed here is one TCR beta chain. What it recognizes is unknown. Unique molecular identifiers were built into the TCRbeta library. TCRdb independently ran MiXCR on the PCR reads; one entry per CDR3 protein. The sample has approximately 1,000,000 distinct CDR3 sequences, less than 30% seen once; the top ten hold roughly 28%. This CDR3 spans 15 amino acids. Germline V gene data show CDR1 as DFQATT and CDR2 as SNEGSKA (reference sequence). V gave up 0 bases and J gave up 5 bases, with 14 bases separating them. The data belong to a study of T-cell reconstitution after alpha-beta-depleted transplantation in children. Study-level points and caveats: After one year, T-cell counts and TCRbeta diversity mostly came from new T cells. For some patients, TCRbeta diversity was high at day 60 because of recipient T cells and thymic progenitors that survived. Several hundred expanded graft clones reportedly gave rise to the alpha-beta T cells present about two months after transplant.

The chain joins TRBV20-1 to TRBJ1-5; no clear D gene. This TCR was sampled from a boy under two years old who had a stem cell transplant for SCID, so the T cells may come from the graft donor. Sequenced here: PBMCs, mostly from graft donor cells, sampled 360 days after TCRalphabeta/CD19-depleted stem cell transplant. CDR3 sequence (DNA): TGCAGTGCTAGAGAGCCCGTCCGGCTCCATCAGCCCCAGCATTTT. It is translated as CSAREPVRLHQPQHF.